These 32 T cell receptor beta chains were sequenced from one sample in a study of cytomegalovirus exposure and HLA in healthy donors. The study ran its PCR with 60 Vbeta and 13 Jbeta primers. TCRdb's table, derived via immunoSEQ multiplex PCR, lists solely in-frame clones and lacks some. Here the sample spans more than 95,000 clones, about 81% being singletons. Sequencing was done on a sample of PBMCs. These receptors came from a woman aged 30 to 39 in good health and CMV-seronegative.

V is TRBV4-2 and J is TRBJ2-2; D remains unclear. This CDR3 has 14 amino acids. Germline V gene sequence: CDR1 LGHNA, CDR2 YNFKEQ. V shed 4 bases and J shed 0 bases, with 6 bases lying between them. Here the CDR3 DNA reads TGTGCCAGCAGCCTTACTCCGAACACCGGGGAGCTGTTTTTT. Protein sequence: CASSLTPNTGELFF.

The chain joins TRBV9 to TRBJ2-5; possibly TRBD2 for D (5 bases). V was shortened by 0 bases and J by 5 bases, with 23 bases between the two germline ends. Germline values: CDR1 SGDLS, CDR2 YYNGEE. This CDR3 contains 18 residues. In nucleotides, the CDR3 is TGTGCCAGCAGCGTAGGGGCGGGTCCGTGGGCGTCTTCTGAGACCCAGTACTTC. Its translation: CASSVGAGPWASSETQYF.

This clone has just one count. The J gene is TRBJ1-1, the V gene TRBV6-6; 8 nucleotides match TRBD1. Looked up from germline, CDR1 is MNHNY and CDR2 is SVGAGI (reference sequence). The CDR3 is made up of 16 amino acids. The junction had 5 bases not matched to a gene; V was cut back by 2 bases and J by 0 bases. CDR3 loop: CASSYGSGGLNTEAFF. CDR3 DNA sequence: TGTGCCAGCAGTTACGGCTCAGGGGGCCTGAACACTGAAGCTTTCTTT.

The chain carries TRBV19 and TRBJ2-3; 8 bases agree with TRBD2. The CDR3 consists of 13 residues. Unmatched junction bases numbered 2, after V lost 6 bases and J lost 3 bases. Germline CDR1 is LNHDA and CDR2 is SQIVND (reference sequence). CDR3 sequence reads: CASSGLATDTQYF. CDR3 in DNA: TGTGCCAGTAGCGGACTAGCTACAGATACGCAGTATTTT.

CDR3 region: CASSSPGSRYNEQFF. CDR3 in DNA: TGCGCCAGCAGCTCCCCGGGATCTCGGTACAATGAGCAGTTCTTC. This sequence joins TRBV5-1 and TRBJ2-1; D might be TRBD2 (5 bases). This CDR3 comprises 15 residues. V was trimmed by 3 bases and J by 4 bases, leaving 14 bases between them. In germline, CDR1 is SGHRS, CDR2 YFSETQ.

The chain carries TRBV6-5 and TRBJ2-3; D may be TRBD1 (5 bases). This CDR3 has 15 residues. CDR1 is MNHEY, CDR2 SVGAGI, per germline. Trimming removed 5 bases at V and 0 bases at J, with 12 bases between. The CDR3 here is CASSTRQLSTDTQYF. CDR3 DNA: TGTGCCAGCAGTACCAGACAGTTAAGCACAGATACGCAGTATTTT.

The chain has TRBV19 and TRBJ1-5; 10 bases are shared with TRBD1. Trimming took 7 bases from V and 7 from J; bases not matched to a gene: 13. Germline values: CDR1 LNHDA, CDR2 SQIVND (reference sequence). The CDR3 is 16 amino acids. CDR3 amino acids: CASMRITGTGVQPQHF. The CDR3 region has the DNA TGTGCCAGTATGAGGATAACCGGGACAGGGGTCCAGCCCCAGCATTTT.

The rearrangement joins TRBV6-1 to TRBJ1-2, with 11 bases lining up with TRBD1. The CDR3 consists of 15 residues. V lost 4 bases, J lost 4 bases, and 5 bases stayed unmatched. Germline CDR1 MNHNS, CDR2 SASEGT. CDR3 coding DNA: TGTGCCAGCAGTGCCCCGGACAGGGGGCTCTATGGCTACACCTTC. Translation gives CASSAPDRGLYGYTF.

The CDR3 DNA follows: TGTGCCAGTAGTCAGAGGACTGGGTACCAAGAGACCCAGTACTTC. It codes for CASSQRTGYQETQYF. The chain joins TRBV19 to TRBJ2-5; D might be TRBD2 (5 bases). V was trimmed by 5 bases and J by 0 bases, leaving 13 bases between them. The CDR3 totals 15 residues. The germline V gene encodes CDR1 LNHDA and CDR2 SQIVND (reference sequence).

This chain uses TRBV5-1 with TRBJ1-1; tentative D call: TRBD1 (6 bases). Germline values: CDR1 SGHRS, CDR2 YFSETQ. V lost 5 bases, J lost 7 bases, and 15 bases lay in between. This CDR3 has 13 amino acids. CDR3 protein: CASRTGLQGEAFF. The CDR3 nucleotides read TGCGCCAGCAGAACGGGACTACAGGGTGAAGCTTTCTTT.

The chain has TRBV11-1 and TRBJ2-6; TRBD1 is a possible D gene (6 bases). Germline assignment: CDR1 SGHAT and CDR2 FQDESV (reference sequence). V lost 4 bases, J lost 1 base, and 8 bases lay in between. The CDR3 runs 15 residues. The CDR3 loop reads CASSSGVSGANVLTF. DNA for the CDR3: TGTGCCAGCAGCTCAGGGGTTTCTGGGGCCAACGTCCTGACTTTC.

The chain combines TRBV6-5 with TRBJ2-4; the match to TRBD1 covers 7 bases. Germline V gene lookup returns CDR1 MNHEY and CDR2 SVGAGI. There are 14 residues in the CDR3. The trim removed 5 bases at V and 8 bases at J, leaving 9 bases unmatched. CDR3 amino acids: CASSGIEGADIQYF. Written as DNA, the CDR3 is TGTGCCAGCAGTGGGATTGAGGGGGCAGACATTCAGTACTTC.

In its sample, this clone was seen a few times. This CDR3 reads CASSAGGIGYEQYF. CDR3 nucleotides: TGTGCCAGCAGTGCCGGCGGAATTGGTTACGAGCAGTACTTC. This chain connects TRBV2 to TRBJ2-7; D is unclear. V gave up 4 bases and J gave up 4 bases, with 14 bases separating them. The CDR3 runs 14 residues. CDR1 and CDR2 (germline): SNHLY, FYNNEI.

The chain combines TRBV10-1 with TRBJ1-1, with D unclear. Trimming shortened V by 1 base and J by 1 base, and 7 bases separated the two germline ends. This CDR3 has 14 amino acids. Germline assignment: CDR1 WNHNN and CDR2 SYGVQD (reference sequence). For the CDR3, the DNA is TGCGCCAGCAGTGAGTTTGGGAGGAACACTGAAGCTTTCTTT. This encodes CASSEFGRNTEAFF.

The rearrangement uses TRBV5-1 and TRBJ2-1; 11 nucleotides align to TRBD2. The germline V gene encodes CDR1 SGHRS and CDR2 YFSETQ. The ends lost 0 bases at V and 7 bases at J; junction bases unmatched: 12. The CDR3 has 18 residues. CDR3 in DNA: TGCGCCAGCAGCTTGGCCACTAGCGGGGGTGTCTATTTGAATGAGCAGTTCTTC. Its protein is CASSLATSGGVYLNEQFF.

This clone was seen a single time. The chain uses TRBV6-6 and TRBJ2-7; 12 bases are shared with TRBD1. Trimming cost V 5 bases and J 3 bases; bases outside gene matches: 2. CDR1 and CDR2 (germline): MNHNY, SVGAGI (reference sequence). This CDR3 region has 14 residues. The chain's CDR3 is CASSGTGGNYEQYF. The CDR3 nucleotides are TGTGCCAGCAGTGGGACAGGGGGCAACTACGAGCAGTACTTC.

The chain recombines TRBV2 with TRBJ2-3; perhaps TRBD1 as D (5 bases). The CDR3 extends over 16 amino acids. CDR1 and CDR2 (germline): SNHLY, FYNNEI. V shed 6 bases and J shed 9 bases, with 25 bases lying between them. In DNA form, the CDR3 reads TGTGCCAGCAGCGCCCAGGGTAGGACCCAGACCACCACGCAGTATTTT. Protein product: CASSAQGRTQTTTQYF.

The chain joins TRBV6-5 to TRBJ2-1; TRBD2 might be the D (6 bases). Per germline, CDR1 MNHEY and CDR2 SVGAGI. The CDR3 covers 14 residues. V gave up 5 bases and J gave up 5 bases, with 13 bases separating them. CDR3 residues: CASSTGAWDNEQFF. CDR3 sequence (DNA): TGTGCCAGCAGTACGGGAGCTTGGGACAATGAGCAGTTCTTC.

To note about this clone: A read error may account for a junction end that differs from germline. V usage is TRBV7-7 and J usage is TRBJ1-1; D call uncertain. The CDR3 is 14 residues long. CDR1 is SSHAT, CDR2 FNYEAQ, per germline (reference sequence). As DNA, the CDR3 is TGTGCTAGCAGCCCCTACCTTTCGAACACTGAAGCTTTCTTT. Protein product: CASSPYLSNTEAFF.

The rearrangement joins TRBV19 to TRBJ2-1, with D possibly TRBD2 on 5 matching bases. The CDR3 runs to 11 residues. CDR1 is LNHDA and CDR2 is SQIVND in the germline V gene (reference sequence). V lost 7 bases, J lost 8 bases, and 9 bases lay in between. The CDR3 DNA follows: TGTGCCAGTAAAGGAGCGGATGAGCAGTTCTTC. It encodes CASKGADEQFF. The full variable domain, its missing parts supplied by reference TRBV19 and TRBJ2-1, is DGGITQSPKYLFRKEGQNVTLSCEQNLNHDAMYWYRQDPGQGLRLIYYSQIVNDFQKGDIAEGYSVSREKKESFPLTVTSAQKNPTAFYLCASKGADEQFFGPGTRLTVL.

The chain combines TRBV5-5 with TRBJ2-3, with D perhaps matching TRBD2 (5 bases). The CDR3 runs to 16 residues. V was pared by 2 bases and J by 0 bases, with 13 bases between. Germline CDR1 is SGHKS and CDR2 is YYEKEE (reference sequence). CDR3 sequence reads: CASSFAGSHSTDTQYF. The CDR3 coding sequence is TGTGCCAGCAGCTTCGCGGGCAGCCATAGCACAGATACGCAGTATTTT.

The chain links TRBV18 to TRBJ2-7; possible D gene TRBD2, 6 bases. V was trimmed by 0 bases and J by 6 bases, leaving 21 bases between them. The length of the CDR3 is 17 residues. CDR1 is KGHSH and CDR2 is LQKENI in the germline V gene. The CDR3 DNA reads as TGTGCCAGCTCACCACCTCAACGGGGCTCTGGGGGAGGCGAGCAGTACTTC. It encodes CASSPPQRGSGGGEQYF.

The sample holds one count of this clone. V usage is TRBV5-1 and J usage is TRBJ2-7, with a tentative D call TRBD1 (5 bases). The ends were cut back, 3 bases at V and 5 bases at J, with 12 bases in the middle. This CDR3 region has 13 residues. Germline V gene sequence: CDR1 SGHRS, CDR2 YFSETQ. This CDR3 is CASSSSGIHEQYF. DNA for the CDR3: TGCGCCAGCAGCTCGTCAGGGATCCACGAGCAGTACTTC.

The CDR3 nucleotides read TGTGCCAGCAGCTTAAACGGCGCGGGAGAGACCCAGTACTTC. It codes for CASSLNGAGETQYF. V usage is TRBV7-3 and J usage is TRBJ2-5; the D gene is possibly TRBD2 (5 bases). CDR3 length: 14 residues. V was pared by 1 base and J by 4 bases, with 10 bases between. Germline lookup yields CDR1 SGHTA and CDR2 FQGTGA.

This clone was observed once. The chain couples TRBV7-3 to TRBJ1-1; 7 bases match TRBD1. The ends lost 4 bases at V and 5 bases at J; junction bases unmatched: 7. This CDR3 contains 14 residues. Looked up from germline, CDR1 is SGHTA and CDR2 is FQGTGA. CDR3 residues: CASSSDRDSTEAFF. The CDR3, as DNA: TGTGCCAGCAGCTCCGACAGGGATTCGACTGAAGCTTTCTTT.

CDR3 sequence (DNA): TGCGCCAGCAGCTTGGGGCTGAACACCGGGGAGCTGTTTTTT. As protein: CASSLGLNTGELFF. The V and J genes are TRBV5-1 and TRBJ2-2; D remains ambiguous. The CDR3 extends over 14 amino acids. V lost 0 bases and J lost 1, with 4 bases in between. The germline V gene encodes CDR1 SGHRS and CDR2 YFSETQ.

The chain joins TRBV5-4 to TRBJ2-7; D perhaps matches TRBD2 (7 bases). The CDR3 covers 14 residues. CDR1 SGHNT and CDR2 YYREEE come from the germline V gene (reference sequence). Between the trimmed V and J ends, which lost 2 bases and 12 bases, there was a span of 21 bases. The CDR3 DNA reads TGTGCCAGCAGCTTTCTAGGGGGGGCGGCCAGTTTGTACTTC. Residues: CASSFLGGAASLYF.

The chain recombines TRBV30 with TRBJ2-7; the D gene is possibly TRBD1 (6 bases). Germline V gene lookup returns CDR1 GTSNPN and CDR2 SVGIG (reference sequence). The CDR3 is 11 amino acids. V shed 2 bases and J shed 6 bases, with 8 bases lying between them. CDR3 in amino acids: CAWSTGTEQYF. The CDR3 DNA reads as TGTGCCTGGAGTACAGGGACCGAGCAGTACTTC.

This clone has a handful of counts. CDR3: CAWSVRRGGEAFF. CDR3 coding DNA: TGTGCCTGGAGTGTACGGCGGGGGGGTGAAGCTTTCTTT. The rearrangement links TRBV30 to TRBJ1-1; a possible D gene is TRBD1 (5 bases). Germline lookup yields CDR1 GTSNPN and CDR2 SVGIG (reference sequence). V was pared by 0 bases and J by 7 bases, with 12 bases between. This CDR3 spans 13 amino acids.

This chain connects TRBV7-8 to TRBJ2-3, with D possibly matching TRBD2 (5 bases). Looked up from germline, CDR1 is SGHVS and CDR2 is FQNEAQ. CDR3 length: 11 amino acids. Trimming took off 4 bases at V and 8 bases at J, with 7 bases between the two ends. Here the CDR3 reads CASSSEVTQYF. The DNA for the CDR3 is TGTGCCAGCAGCTCGGAGGTTACGCAGTATTTT.

V and J are TRBV19 and TRBJ2-3, with 7 bases lining up with TRBD1. This CDR3 contains 13 residues. The J segment lost 4 bases and the V segment lost 6 bases, leaving 4 bases of the junction unmatched. CDR1 and CDR2 (germline): LNHDA, SQIVND (reference sequence). The CDR3 reads CASSPTGADTQYF. CDR3 sequence (DNA): TGTGCCAGTAGCCCCACAGGGGCAGATACGCAGTATTTT.

CDR3 bases: TGTGCCAGCAGACCGGGACAGGGATATGGAACTGAAGCTTTCTTT. This encodes CASRPGQGYGTEAFF. This rearrangement joins TRBV6-5 to TRBJ1-1; 9 bases align to TRBD1. J lost 5 bases, V lost 6 bases, and 10 bases had no gene match. CDR3 size: 15 residues. Germline lookup yields CDR1 MNHEY and CDR2 SVGAGI.